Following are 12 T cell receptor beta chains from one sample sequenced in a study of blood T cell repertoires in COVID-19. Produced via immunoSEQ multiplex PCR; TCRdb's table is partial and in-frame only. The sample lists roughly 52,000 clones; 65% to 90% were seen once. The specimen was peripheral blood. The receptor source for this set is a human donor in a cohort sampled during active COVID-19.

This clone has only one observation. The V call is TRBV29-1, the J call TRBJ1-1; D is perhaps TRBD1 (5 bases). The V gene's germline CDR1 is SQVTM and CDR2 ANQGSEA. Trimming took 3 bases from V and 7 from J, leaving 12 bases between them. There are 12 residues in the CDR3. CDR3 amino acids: CSVDRGGSEAFF. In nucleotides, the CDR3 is TGCAGCGTTGACCGGGGGGGGAGTGAAGCTTTCTTT.

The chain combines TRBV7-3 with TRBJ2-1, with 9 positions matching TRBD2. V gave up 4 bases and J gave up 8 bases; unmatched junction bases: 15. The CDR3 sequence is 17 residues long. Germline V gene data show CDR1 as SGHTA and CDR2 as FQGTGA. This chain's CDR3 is CASSSSTGTSSRHEQFF. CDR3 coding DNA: TGTGCCAGCAGCTCCTCCACCGGGACTAGCTCCCGCCATGAGCAGTTCTTC.

CDR3 sequence reads: CASSLQAHHGAFF. The CDR3 region has the DNA TGTGCCAGCAGTTTACAGGCTCATCATGGTGCTTTCTTT. The chain recombines TRBV28 with TRBJ1-1; D gene ambiguous. CDR1 and CDR2 from the germline V gene are MDHEN and SYDVKM. V was clipped by 2 bases and J by 11 bases, with 15 bases between them. This CDR3 region has 13 residues.

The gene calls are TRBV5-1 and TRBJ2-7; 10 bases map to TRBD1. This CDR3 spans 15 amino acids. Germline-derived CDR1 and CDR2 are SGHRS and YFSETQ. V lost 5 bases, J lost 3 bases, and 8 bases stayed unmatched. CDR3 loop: CASRPGQGTRYEQYF. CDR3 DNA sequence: TGCGCCAGCAGACCGGGACAGGGGACCCGCTACGAGCAGTACTTC.

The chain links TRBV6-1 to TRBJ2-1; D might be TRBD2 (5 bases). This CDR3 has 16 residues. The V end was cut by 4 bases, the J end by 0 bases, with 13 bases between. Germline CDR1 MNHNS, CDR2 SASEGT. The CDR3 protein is CASSGGRSSSYNEQFF. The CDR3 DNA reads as TGTGCCAGCAGTGGCGGGCGGTCGAGCTCCTACAATGAGCAGTTCTTC.

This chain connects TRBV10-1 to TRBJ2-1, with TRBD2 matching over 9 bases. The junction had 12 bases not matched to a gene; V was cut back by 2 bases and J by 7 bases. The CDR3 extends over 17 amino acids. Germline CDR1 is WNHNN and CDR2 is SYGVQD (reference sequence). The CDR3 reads CASSEAYGLAGRNEQFF. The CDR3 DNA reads TGCGCCAGCAGTGAGGCTTATGGGCTAGCGGGAAGGAATGAGCAGTTCTTC.

The CDR3 spells CASSFVGGIGYEQYF. CDR3 DNA: TGTGCCAGCAGCTTTGTCGGGGGGATTGGCTACGAGCAGTACTTC. The V call is TRBV7-2, the J call TRBJ2-7, with TRBD2 identical over 7 bases. The germline V gene encodes CDR1 SGHTA and CDR2 FQGNSA. The CDR3 spans 15 residues. The V segment lost 3 bases and the J segment 3 bases; nucleotides outside the gene matches: 8. Complete variable domain (other parts from reference TRBV7-2 and TRBJ2-7): GAGVSQSPSNKVTEKGKDVELRCDPISGHTALYWYRQSLGQGLEFLIYFQGNSAPDKSGLPSDRFSAERTGGSVSTLTIQRTQQEDSAVYLCASSFVGGIGYEQYFGPGTRLTVT.

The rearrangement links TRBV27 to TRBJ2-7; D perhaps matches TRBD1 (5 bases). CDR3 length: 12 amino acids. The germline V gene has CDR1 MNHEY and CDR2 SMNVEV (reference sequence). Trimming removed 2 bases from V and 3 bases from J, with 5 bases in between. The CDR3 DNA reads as TGTGCCAGCAGTTTAACAGGCTACGAGCAGTACTTC. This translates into CASSLTGYEQYF.

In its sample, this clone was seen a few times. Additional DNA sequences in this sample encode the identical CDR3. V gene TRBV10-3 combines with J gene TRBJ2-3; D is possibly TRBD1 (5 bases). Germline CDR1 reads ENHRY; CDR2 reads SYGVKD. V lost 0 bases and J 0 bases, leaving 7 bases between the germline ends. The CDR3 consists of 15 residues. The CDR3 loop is CAISESRGSTDTQYF. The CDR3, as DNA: TGTGCCATCAGTGAGTCTAGGGGTAGCACAGATACGCAGTATTTT.

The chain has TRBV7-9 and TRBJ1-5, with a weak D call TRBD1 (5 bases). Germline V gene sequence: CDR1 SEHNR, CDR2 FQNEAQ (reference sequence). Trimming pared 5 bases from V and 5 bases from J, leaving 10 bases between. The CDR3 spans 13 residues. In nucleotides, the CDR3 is TGTGCCAGCAGCCCCCAAGGGGATCAGCCCCAGCATTTT. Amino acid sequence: CASSPQGDQPQHF.

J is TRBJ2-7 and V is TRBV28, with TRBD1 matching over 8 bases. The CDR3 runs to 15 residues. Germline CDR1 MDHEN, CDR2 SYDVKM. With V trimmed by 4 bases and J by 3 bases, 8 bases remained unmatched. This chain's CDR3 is CASSSSGTGLYEQYF. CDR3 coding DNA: TGTGCCAGCAGTTCCTCCGGGACAGGACTCTACGAGCAGTACTTC.

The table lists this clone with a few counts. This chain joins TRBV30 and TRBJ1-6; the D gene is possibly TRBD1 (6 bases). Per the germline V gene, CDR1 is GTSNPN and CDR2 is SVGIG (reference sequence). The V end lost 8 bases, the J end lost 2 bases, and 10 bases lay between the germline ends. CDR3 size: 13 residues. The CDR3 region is CAMTGAYNSPLHF. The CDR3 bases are TGTGCCATGACAGGAGCCTATAATTCACCCCTCCACTTT. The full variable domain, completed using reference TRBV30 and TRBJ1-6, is SQTIHQWPATLVQPVGSPLSLECTVEGTSNPNLYWYRQAAGRGLQLLFYSVGIGQISSEVPQNLSASRPQDRQFILSSKKLLLSDSGFYLCAMTGAYNSPLHFGNGTRLTVT.